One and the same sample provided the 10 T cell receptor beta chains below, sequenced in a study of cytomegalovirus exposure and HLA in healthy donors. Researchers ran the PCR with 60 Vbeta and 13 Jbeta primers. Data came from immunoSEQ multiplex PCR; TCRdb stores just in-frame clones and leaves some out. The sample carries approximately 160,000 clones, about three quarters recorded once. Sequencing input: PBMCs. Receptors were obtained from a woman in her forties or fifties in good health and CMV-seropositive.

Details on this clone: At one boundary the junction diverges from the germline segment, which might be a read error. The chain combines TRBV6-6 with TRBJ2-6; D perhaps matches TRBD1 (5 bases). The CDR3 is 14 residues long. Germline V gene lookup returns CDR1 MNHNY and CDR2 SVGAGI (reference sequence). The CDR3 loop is CASSSQSGANGLTF. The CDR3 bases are TGTGCCAGCAGTTCCCAGTCTGGGGCCAACGGCCTGACTTTC.

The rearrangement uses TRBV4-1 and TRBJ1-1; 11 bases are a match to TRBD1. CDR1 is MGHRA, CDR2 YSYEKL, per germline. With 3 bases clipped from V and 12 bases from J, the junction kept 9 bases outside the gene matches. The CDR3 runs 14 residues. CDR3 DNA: TGCGCCAGCAGCCAGGGACAGGGGGTTAAGTGGACTTTCTTT. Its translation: CASSQGQGVKWTFF.

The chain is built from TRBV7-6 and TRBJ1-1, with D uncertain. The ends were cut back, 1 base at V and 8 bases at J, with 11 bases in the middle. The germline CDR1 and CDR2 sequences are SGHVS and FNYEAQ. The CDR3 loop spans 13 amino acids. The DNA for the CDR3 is TGTGCCAGCAGCTTAGAGGAGGCAGACGAAGCTTTCTTT. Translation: CASSLEEADEAFF.

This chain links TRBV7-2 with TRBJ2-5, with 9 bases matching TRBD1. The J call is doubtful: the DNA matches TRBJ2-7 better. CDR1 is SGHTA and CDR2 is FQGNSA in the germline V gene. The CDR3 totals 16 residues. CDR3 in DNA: TGTGCCAGCAGCGCCAGGGACAGGGCAAGCTCCTACGAGCAGTACTTC. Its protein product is CASSARDRASSYEQYF.

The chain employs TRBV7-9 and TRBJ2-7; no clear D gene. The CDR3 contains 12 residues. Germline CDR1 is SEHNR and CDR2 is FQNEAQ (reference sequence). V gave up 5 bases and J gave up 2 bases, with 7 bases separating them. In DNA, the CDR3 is TGTGCCAGCAGCAACTTAGCCTACGAGCAGTACTTC. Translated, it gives CASSNLAYEQYF.

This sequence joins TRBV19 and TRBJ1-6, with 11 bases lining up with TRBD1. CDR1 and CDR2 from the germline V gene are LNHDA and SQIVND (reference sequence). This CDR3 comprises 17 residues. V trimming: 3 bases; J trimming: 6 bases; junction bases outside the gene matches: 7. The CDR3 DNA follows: TGTGCCAGTAGTATCGGGACAGGGGGGGCGGGTAATTCACCCCTCCACTTT. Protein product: CASSIGTGGAGNSPLHF.

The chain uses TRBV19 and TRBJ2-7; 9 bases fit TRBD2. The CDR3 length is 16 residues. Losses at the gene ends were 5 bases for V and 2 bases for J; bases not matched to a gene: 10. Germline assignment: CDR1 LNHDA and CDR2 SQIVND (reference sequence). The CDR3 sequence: CASSPASGKATYEQYF. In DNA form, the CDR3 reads TGTGCCAGTAGTCCCGCTAGCGGGAAGGCCACCTACGAGCAGTACTTC.

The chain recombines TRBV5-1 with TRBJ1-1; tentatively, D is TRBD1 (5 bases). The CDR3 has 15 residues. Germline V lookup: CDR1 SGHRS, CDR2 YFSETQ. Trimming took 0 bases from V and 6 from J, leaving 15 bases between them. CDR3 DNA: TGCGCCAGCAGCTTGGGTGGTGGTGCGGGGCCTGAAGCTTTCTTT. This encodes CASSLGGGAGPEAFF.

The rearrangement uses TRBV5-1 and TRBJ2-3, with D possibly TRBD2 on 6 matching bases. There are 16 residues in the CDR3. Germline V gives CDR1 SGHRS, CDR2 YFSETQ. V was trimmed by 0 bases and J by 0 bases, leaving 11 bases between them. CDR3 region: CASSLGVAASTDTQYF. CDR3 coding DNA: TGCGCCAGCAGCTTGGGGGTAGCGGCGAGCACAGATACGCAGTATTTT. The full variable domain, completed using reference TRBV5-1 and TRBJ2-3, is KAGVTQTPRYLIKTRGQQVTLSCSPISGHRSVSWYQQTPGQGLQFLFEYFSETQRNKGNFPGRFSGRQFSNSRSEMNVSTLELGDSALYLCASSLGVAASTDTQYFGPGTRLTVL.

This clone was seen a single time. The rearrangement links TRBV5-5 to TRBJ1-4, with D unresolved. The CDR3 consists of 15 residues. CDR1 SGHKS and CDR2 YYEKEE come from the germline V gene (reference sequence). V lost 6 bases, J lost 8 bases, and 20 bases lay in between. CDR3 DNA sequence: TGTGCCAGCACCTTTGAGACAAACCCACGGGAAAAACTGTTTTTT. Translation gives CASTFETNPREKLFF. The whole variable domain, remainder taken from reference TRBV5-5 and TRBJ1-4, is DAGVTQSPTHLIKTRGQQVTLRCSPISGHKSVSWYQQVLGQGPQFIFQYYEKEERGRGNFPDRFSARQFPNYSSELNVNALLLGDSALYLCASTFETNPREKLFFGSGTQLSVL.